The 32 T cell receptor beta chains in this list originate from one sample, sequenced in a study of beta chain features in type 1 diabetes. cDNA synthesis used the whole RNA isolate, giving expressed TCRB sequences. Clones were read by immunoSEQ multiplex PCR, and TCRdb kept only the in-frame ones, dropping some. In the table there are under 250,000 clones, around 14% of which are singletons. Sequenced sample: naive CD4+ T cells from blood. The receptors stem from a woman between 40 and 50 years old in good health.

About this clone: Other DNA sequences in the same sample also yield this CDR3. This chain uses TRBV7-2 with TRBJ1-5; D perhaps matches TRBD1 (6 bases). The ends were cut back, 1 base at V and 2 bases at J, with 6 bases in the middle. The CDR3 totals 14 residues. CDR1 SGHTA and CDR2 FQGNSA come from the germline V gene. CDR3 DNA sequence: TGTGCCAGCAGCTTAGACAGGGGCAATCAGCCCCAGCATTTT. This translates into CASSLDRGNQPQHF.

The rearrangement joins TRBV10-2 to TRBJ2-7; 10 bases map to TRBD2. The CDR3 is 14 residues long. V trimming: 4 bases; J trimming: 3 bases; junction bases outside the gene matches: 3. Germline V gene sequence: CDR1 WSHSY, CDR2 SAAADI. In nucleotides, the CDR3 is TGCGCCAGCAGTGGGACTAGCGGAAACTACGAGCAGTACTTC. Its translation is CASSGTSGNYEQYF.

This clone has just a few counts. V and J are TRBV19 and TRBJ2-6; no firm D call. The CDR3 consists of 17 residues. Germline CDR1 LNHDA, CDR2 SQIVND (reference sequence). V lost 0 bases and J 0 bases, leaving 9 bases between the germline ends. CDR3 sequence reads: CASSIERTSSGANVLTF. The CDR3 DNA reads TGTGCCAGTAGTATAGAGAGAACGAGCTCTGGGGCCAACGTCCTGACTTTC.

The gene calls are TRBV7-9 and TRBJ1-1; D possibly corresponds to TRBD1 (5 bases). The CDR3 is made up of 14 amino acids. Germline V lookup: CDR1 SEHNR, CDR2 FQNEAQ (reference sequence). V lost 2 bases, J lost 1 base, and 8 bases lay in between. The CDR3 spells CASSLPGSNTEAFF. CDR3 nucleotides: TGTGCCAGCAGCTTACCAGGGTCGAACACTGAAGCTTTCTTT.

The V and J genes are TRBV18 and TRBJ2-1; D is perhaps TRBD1 (5 bases). This CDR3 region has 15 residues. Trimming shortened V by 6 bases and J by 8 bases, and 20 bases separated the two germline ends. Germline CDR1 and CDR2: KGHSH and LQKENI. The CDR3 here is CASSLVLTAEDEQFF. The CDR3 nucleotides are TGTGCCAGCTCCCTAGTATTGACAGCCGAAGATGAGCAGTTCTTC.

The chain combines TRBV6-5 with TRBJ1-2; D gene ambiguous. V lost 8 bases and J 4 bases, leaving 8 bases between the germline ends. The CDR3 length is 11 residues. Looked up from germline, CDR1 is MNHEY and CDR2 is SVGAGI. The CDR3 reads CASDYGYGYTF. CDR3 nucleotide sequence: TGTGCCAGCGACTATGGCTATGGCTACACCTTC.

The chain carries TRBV12-5 and TRBJ1-1; maybe TRBD1 (5 bases). Germline V gene data show CDR1 as LGHNT and CDR2 as FRNRAP. The length of the CDR3 is 12 residues. Trimming removed 6 bases at V and 4 bases at J, with 9 bases between. The CDR3 DNA sequence: TGTGCTAGTGGCCCCGGGGGCACTGAAGCTTTCTTT. The encoded protein is CASGPGGTEAFF.

A few counts support this clone. V and J are TRBV5-8 and TRBJ2-4; 8 bases line up with TRBD2. J gave up 11 bases and V 0 bases, and 4 bases lay outside the gene matches. This CDR3 is built from 13 residues. Germline V gene lookup returns CDR1 SGHTS and CDR2 YDEGEE. The CDR3 region has the DNA TGTGCCAGCAGCTTGGCGGCGGGGGGTGTTCAGTACTTC. Translation: CASSLAAGGVQYF.

There are a few counts of this clone. The chain has TRBV5-1 and TRBJ2-7, with 9 bases aligning to TRBD1. Germline values: CDR1 SGHRS, CDR2 YFSETQ. V trimming: 6 bases; J trimming: 4 bases; junction bases outside the gene matches: 14. The CDR3 length is 16 residues. The CDR3 sequence: CASTSLAGTGTYEQYF. The CDR3 region has the DNA TGCGCCAGCACGTCCCTCGCCGGGACAGGGACTTACGAGCAGTACTTC.

This clone was seen a handful of times. This chain links TRBV18 with TRBJ2-5, with D possibly being TRBD1 (6 bases). V was trimmed by 3 bases and J by 0 bases, leaving 11 bases between them. This CDR3 has 15 amino acids. Germline V gene data show CDR1 as KGHSH and CDR2 as LQKENI. CDR3: CASSPATGNQETQYF. CDR3 nucleotide sequence: TGTGCCAGCTCACCCGCTACAGGGAACCAAGAGACCCAGTACTTC.

This rearrangement joins TRBV19 to TRBJ1-2; 9 bases are a match to TRBD1. V dropped 7 bases and J dropped 4; count of bases not matched to a gene: 10. The length of the CDR3 is 15 residues. Looked up from germline, CDR1 is LNHDA and CDR2 is SQIVND (reference sequence). CDR3 coding DNA: TGTGCCAGTAATCCGGGACAGGGCCGACTCTATGGCTACACCTTC. It translates to CASNPGQGRLYGYTF.

The chain recombines TRBV7-2 with TRBJ1-2; TRBD1 agrees at 12 bases. The V segment lost 4 bases and the J segment 8 bases; nucleotides outside the gene matches: 11. The germline CDR1 and CDR2 sequences are SGHTA and FQGNSA. The CDR3 runs to 16 residues. The CDR3 DNA reads as TGTGCCAGCAGCTACATAGGGACAGGGGGCGCTGGGGGCTACACCTTC. Amino acid sequence: CASSYIGTGGAGGYTF.

CDR3 amino acids: CAIGVGTSGVTDTQYF. For the CDR3, the DNA is TGTGCCATCGGGGTAGGGACTAGCGGGGTCACAGATACGCAGTATTTT. The chain joins TRBV10-3 to TRBJ2-3, with TRBD2 matching over 13 bases. V gave up 8 bases and J gave up 2 bases; unmatched junction bases: 7. Germline CDR1 and CDR2: ENHRY and SYGVKD. This CDR3 region has 16 residues.

This chain connects TRBV12-2 to TRBJ1-1; the table's D call, TRBD1, has no DNA check behind it. TRBV12-2 is shown as a pseudogene. The CDR3 length is 15 residues. CDR3 sequence reads: CASRSPGHGNTEAFF. DNA for the CDR3: TGTGCAAGTCGCTCACCGGGACATGGGAACACTGAAGCTTTCTTT.

This clone turned up a few times. The chain carries TRBV10-3 and TRBJ1-2, with D unresolved. This CDR3 is 13 amino acids long. The germline gives CDR1 ENHRY, CDR2 SYGVKD. Trimming left V 0 bases short and J 5 bases short, with 7 bases between. The CDR3, as DNA: TGTGCCATCAGTGAGTCTGCAGTGTATGGCTACACCTTC. It encodes CAISESAVYGYTF.

Only a few counts were recorded for this clone. V usage is TRBV5-6 and J usage is TRBJ1-6, with D uncertain. The CDR3 loop spans 13 amino acids. Germline V lookup: CDR1 SGHDT, CDR2 YYEEEE. V dropped 6 bases and J dropped 7 bases, with 11 bases sitting between them. The CDR3 loop is CASTRETNSPLHF. In DNA, the CDR3 is TGTGCCAGCACCCGGGAAACAAATTCACCCCTCCACTTT.

The genes are TRBV5-1 and TRBJ2-1; 11 positions agree with TRBD2. From germline, CDR1 is SGHRS and CDR2 YFSETQ. CDR3 length equals 13 residues. The J segment lost 10 bases and the V segment lost 2 bases, leaving 2 bases of the junction unmatched. CDR3 in DNA: TGCGCCAGCAGCTTTGGGACTAGCGGAGAGCAGTTCTTC. This translates into CASSFGTSGEQFF.

The chain employs TRBV11-2 and TRBJ1-2; 7 nucleotides line up with TRBD1. The CDR3 covers 17 residues. CDR1 and CDR2 from the germline V gene are SGHAT and FQNNGV. V gave up 1 base and J gave up 2 bases; unmatched junction bases: 10. DNA for the CDR3: TGTGCCAGCAGCTTAGCATCAGGGGGGACACTAAACTATGGCTACACCTTC. It is translated as CASSLASGGTLNYGYTF.

The chain carries TRBV6-5 and TRBJ1-2; TRBD1 is a possible D gene (5 bases). V lost 0 bases, J lost 6 bases, and 14 bases lay in between. The CDR3 sequence is 15 residues long. Germline V gene sequence: CDR1 MNHEY, CDR2 SVGAGI. The CDR3 reads CASSYSTIWGDGYTF. The CDR3 DNA reads TGTGCCAGCAGTTACTCGACTATCTGGGGGGATGGCTACACCTTC.

V is TRBV15 and J is TRBJ1-2, with no clear D. The CDR3 consists of 16 residues. Trimming took off 1 base at V and 5 bases at J, with 17 bases between the two ends. Germline-derived CDR1 and CDR2 are LNHNV and YYDKDF (reference sequence). CDR3 in amino acids: CATSRGAGREHYGYTF. The DNA for the CDR3 is TGTGCCACCAGCAGAGGGGCCGGGAGAGAACATTATGGCTACACCTTC.

This chain connects TRBV14 to TRBJ1-4; D not certain. Germline V lookup: CDR1 SGHDN, CDR2 FVKESK. V was pared by 4 bases and J by 2 bases, with 14 bases between. This CDR3 spans 16 amino acids. The DNA for the CDR3 is TGTGCCAGCAGCCTAAGCACACGGGTGACTAATGAAAAACTGTTTTTT. This translates into CASSLSTRVTNEKLFF.

The rearrangement links TRBV6-1 to TRBJ2-7, with D perhaps matching TRBD2 (5 bases). In germline, CDR1 is MNHNS, CDR2 SASEGT. The CDR3 totals 14 residues. V lost 6 bases and J 2 bases, leaving 14 bases between the germline ends. CDR3 in amino acids: CASRSSAGTYEQYF. For the CDR3, the DNA is TGTGCCAGCAGGAGCTCGGCGGGCACCTACGAGCAGTACTTC.

The chain combines TRBV10-3 with TRBJ2-1; possibly TRBD1 for D (6 bases). V was clipped by 7 bases and J by 5 bases, with 9 bases between them. Germline assignment: CDR1 ENHRY and CDR2 SYGVKD. The CDR3 is made up of 12 amino acids. The CDR3 DNA reads as TGTGCCATCAAAGACAGGAACAATGAGCAGTTCTTC. Translation gives CAIKDRNNEQFF.

This clone is a singleton in its sample. The gene calls are TRBV5-1 and TRBJ2-1; perhaps TRBD2 as D (6 bases). Germline V gives CDR1 SGHRS, CDR2 YFSETQ. V dropped 1 base and J dropped 13 bases, with 18 bases sitting between them. CDR3 length: 14 residues. CDR3 in DNA: TGCGCCAGCAGCTTGCCCCCTGGAGGGGCTAGTCAGTTCTTC. Translated: CASSLPPGGASQFF.

This clone was picked up a small number of times. V gene TRBV7-2 combines with J gene TRBJ2-7; TRBD1 agrees at 8 bases. Germline V gives CDR1 SGHTA, CDR2 FQGNSA. The CDR3 has 17 residues. V lost 1 base, J lost 2 bases, and 10 bases stayed unmatched. This CDR3 is CASSLGPQGAPTYEQYF. In DNA, the CDR3 is TGTGCCAGCAGCTTAGGTCCCCAGGGGGCGCCGACCTACGAGCAGTACTTC.

This clone was seen more than once but under ten times. The rearrangement links TRBV15 to TRBJ1-3, with 9 positions matching TRBD1. The CDR3 totals 16 residues. Trimming cost V 5 bases and J 7 bases; bases outside gene matches: 12. Looked up from germline, CDR1 is LNHNV and CDR2 is YYDKDF (reference sequence). The CDR3 DNA sequence: TGTGCCACCAGCGCCACCGGGACAGGGCTAAGGAACACCATATATTTT. This encodes CATSATGTGLRNTIYF.

This clone was counted only a few times. The chain uses TRBV5-1 and TRBJ2-6; tentative D call: TRBD1 (6 bases). The germline gives CDR1 SGHRS, CDR2 YFSETQ. The CDR3 consists of 15 residues. The V end was cut by 2 bases, the J end by 2 bases, with 8 bases between. The CDR3 is CASSLQGAGANVLTF. The CDR3 DNA sequence: TGCGCCAGCAGCTTACAGGGAGCTGGGGCCAACGTCCTGACTTTC.

This clone occurred a few times. This rearrangement joins TRBV18 to TRBJ1-5, with TRBD1 as a possible D gene (5 bases). The V and J ends lost 2 bases and 8 bases respectively, with 13 bases between them. The CDR3 consists of 14 residues. Germline V lookup: CDR1 KGHSH, CDR2 LQKENI. The CDR3 coding sequence is TGTGCCAGCTCACCATCCGGGGGGAAGGAGCCCCAGCATTTT. It is translated as CASSPSGGKEPQHF.

This clone has only a few counts. The chain couples TRBV15 to TRBJ1-5, with 7 positions matching TRBD1. The CDR3 loop spans 15 amino acids. The germline gives CDR1 LNHNV, CDR2 YYDKDF (reference sequence). Trimming took 5 bases from V and 3 from J; bases not matched to a gene: 7. The CDR3 region has the DNA TGTGCCACCAGCCCGGGAGGGGGCTTCAATCAGCCCCAGCATTTT. Protein: CATSPGGGFNQPQHF.

This clone has only a few counts. The rearrangement uses TRBV6-1 and TRBJ2-1; tentative D call: TRBD2 (5 bases). The CDR3 extends over 17 amino acids. Germline CDR1 reads MNHNS; CDR2 reads SASEGT. V lost 5 bases to trimming and J lost 5 bases, with 22 bases between them. The DNA of the CDR3 is TGTGCCAGCAGTAAAGGCGACCTAGCCCCCTACGACAATGAGCAGTTCTTC. Translated: CASSKGDLAPYDNEQFF.

Here the CDR3 DNA reads TGTGCCAGCAGTCGACTAGCGGGGGGGCGAAGGGAGCAGTACTTC. Its translation: CASSRLAGGRREQYF. J is TRBJ2-7 and V is TRBV27; 14 positions match TRBD2. Trimming at V came to 5 bases and at J to 7 bases, leaving 7 bases not matched to a gene. This CDR3 contains 15 residues. Per the germline V gene, CDR1 is MNHEY and CDR2 is SMNVEV (reference sequence).

This clone was counted only a few times. This chain connects TRBV19 to TRBJ2-5, with TRBD2 matching over 9 bases. V lost 6 bases, J lost 4 bases, and 12 bases stayed unmatched. The CDR3 loop spans 16 amino acids. The germline V gene has CDR1 LNHDA and CDR2 SQIVND (reference sequence). As DNA, the CDR3 is TGTGCCAGTAGCCATAGGAGGCTAGCGGGGCGAGAGACCCAGTACTTC. Protein sequence: CASSHRRLAGRETQYF.